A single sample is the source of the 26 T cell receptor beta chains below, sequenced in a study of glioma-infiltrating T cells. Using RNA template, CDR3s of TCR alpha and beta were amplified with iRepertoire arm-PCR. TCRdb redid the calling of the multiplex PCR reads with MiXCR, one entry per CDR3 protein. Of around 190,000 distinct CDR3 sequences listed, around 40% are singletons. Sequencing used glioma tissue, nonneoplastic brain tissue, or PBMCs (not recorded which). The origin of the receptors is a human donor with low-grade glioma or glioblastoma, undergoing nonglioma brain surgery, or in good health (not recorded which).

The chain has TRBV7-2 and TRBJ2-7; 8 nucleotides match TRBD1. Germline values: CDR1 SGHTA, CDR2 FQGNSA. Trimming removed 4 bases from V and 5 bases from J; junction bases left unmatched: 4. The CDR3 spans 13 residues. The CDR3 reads CASSSQDRDEQYF. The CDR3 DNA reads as TGTGCCAGCAGCTCCCAGGACAGGGACGAGCAGTACTTC.

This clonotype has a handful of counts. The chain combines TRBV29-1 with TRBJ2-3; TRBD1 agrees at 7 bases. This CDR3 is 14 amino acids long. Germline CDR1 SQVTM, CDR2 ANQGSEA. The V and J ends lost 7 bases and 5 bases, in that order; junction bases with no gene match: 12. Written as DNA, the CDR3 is TGCAGCGGGGCCTTGGGACAGTATGGAGATACGCAGTATTTT. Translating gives CSGALGQYGDTQYF.

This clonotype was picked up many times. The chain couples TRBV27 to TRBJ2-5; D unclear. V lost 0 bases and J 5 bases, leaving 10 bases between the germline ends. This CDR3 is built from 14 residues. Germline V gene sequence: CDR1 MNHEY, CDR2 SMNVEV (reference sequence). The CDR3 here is CASSLSGPFETQYF. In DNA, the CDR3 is TGTGCCAGCAGTTTATCAGGGCCTTTTGAGACCCAGTACTTC.

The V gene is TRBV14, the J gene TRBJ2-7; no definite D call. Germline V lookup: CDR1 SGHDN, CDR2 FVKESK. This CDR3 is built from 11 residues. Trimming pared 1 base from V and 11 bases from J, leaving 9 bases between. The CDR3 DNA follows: TGTGCCAGCAGCCAAGTGGAGACCAAGTACTTC. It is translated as CASSQVETKYF.

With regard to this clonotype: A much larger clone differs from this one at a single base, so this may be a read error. The CDR3 DNA sequence: TGTGCCAGCAGTTTACCGGGAGGAACAAATGCGCAGTATTTT. Amino acids: CASSLPGGTNAQYF. The rearrangement uses TRBV28 and TRBJ2-3; 7 bases map to TRBD2. With V trimmed by 2 bases and J by 10 bases, 9 bases remained unmatched. The CDR3 covers 14 residues. Germline V gives CDR1 MDHEN, CDR2 SYDVKM.

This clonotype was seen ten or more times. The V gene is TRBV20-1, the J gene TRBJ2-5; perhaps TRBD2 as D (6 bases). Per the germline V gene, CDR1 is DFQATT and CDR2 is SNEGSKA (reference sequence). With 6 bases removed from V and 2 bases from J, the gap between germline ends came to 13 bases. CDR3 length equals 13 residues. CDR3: CSATGTSQETQYF. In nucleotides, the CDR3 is TGCAGTGCCACCGGGACTTCGCAAGAGACCCAGTACTTC.

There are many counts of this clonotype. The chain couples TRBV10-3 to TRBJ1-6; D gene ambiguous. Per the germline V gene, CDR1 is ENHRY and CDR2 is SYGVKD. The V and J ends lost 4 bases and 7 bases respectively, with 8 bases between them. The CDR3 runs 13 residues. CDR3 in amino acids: CAISGALNSPLHF. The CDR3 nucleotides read TGTGCCATCAGTGGGGCTCTAAATTCACCCCTCCACTTT.

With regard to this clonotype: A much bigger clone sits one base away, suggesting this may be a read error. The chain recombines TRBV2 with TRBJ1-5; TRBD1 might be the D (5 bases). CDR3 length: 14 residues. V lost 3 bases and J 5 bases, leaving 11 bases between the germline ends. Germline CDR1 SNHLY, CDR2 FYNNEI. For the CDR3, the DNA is TGTGCCAGCAGTGACCGGGGCCCGTATCAGCCCCAGCATTTT. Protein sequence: CASSDRGPYQPQHF.

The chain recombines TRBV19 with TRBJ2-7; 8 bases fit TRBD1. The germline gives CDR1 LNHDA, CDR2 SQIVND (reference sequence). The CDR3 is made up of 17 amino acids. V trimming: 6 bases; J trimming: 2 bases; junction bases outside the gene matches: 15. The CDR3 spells CASSSGTGLVAAYEQYF. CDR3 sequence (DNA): TGTGCCAGTAGCTCCGGGACAGGCTTGGTAGCTGCCTACGAGCAGTACTTC.

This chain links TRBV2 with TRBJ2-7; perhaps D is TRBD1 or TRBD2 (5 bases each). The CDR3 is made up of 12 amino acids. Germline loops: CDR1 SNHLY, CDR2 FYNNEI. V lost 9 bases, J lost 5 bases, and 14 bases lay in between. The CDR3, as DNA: TGTGCCAGACAAGGGACGGGACACGAGCAGTACTTC. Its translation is CARQGTGHEQYF.

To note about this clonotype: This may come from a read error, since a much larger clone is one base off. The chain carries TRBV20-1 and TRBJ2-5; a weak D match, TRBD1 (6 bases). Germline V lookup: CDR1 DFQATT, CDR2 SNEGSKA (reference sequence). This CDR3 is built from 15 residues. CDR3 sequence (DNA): TGCAGTGCTAGGTTTCTCCCTGGACAGCAAGAGAACCAGTACTTC. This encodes CSARFLPGQQENQYF.

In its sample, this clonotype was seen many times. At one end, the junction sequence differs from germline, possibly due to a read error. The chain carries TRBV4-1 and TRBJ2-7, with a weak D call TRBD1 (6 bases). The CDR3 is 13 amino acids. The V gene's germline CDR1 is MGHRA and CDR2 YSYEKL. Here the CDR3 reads CASSQDNLGGAHF. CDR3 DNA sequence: TGCGCCAGCAGCCAAGATAATTTAGGGGGTGCCCACTTC.

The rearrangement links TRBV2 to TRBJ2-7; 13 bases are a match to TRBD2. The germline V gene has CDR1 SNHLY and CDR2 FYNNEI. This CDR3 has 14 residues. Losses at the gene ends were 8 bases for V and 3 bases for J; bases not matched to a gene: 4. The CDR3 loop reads CASRTSGSGYEQYF. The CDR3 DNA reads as TGTGCCAGCCGGACTAGCGGGAGTGGCTACGAGCAGTACTTC.

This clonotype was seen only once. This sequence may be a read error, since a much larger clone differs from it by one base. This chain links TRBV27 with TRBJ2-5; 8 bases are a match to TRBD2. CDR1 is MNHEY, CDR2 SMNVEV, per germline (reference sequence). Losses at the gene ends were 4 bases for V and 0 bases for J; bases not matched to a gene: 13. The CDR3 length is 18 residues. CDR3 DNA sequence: TGTGCCAGCAGTTCGGGACTAGAGGGAGGGCCGAACCAAGAGACCCAGTACTTC. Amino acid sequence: CASSSGLEGGPNQETQYF.

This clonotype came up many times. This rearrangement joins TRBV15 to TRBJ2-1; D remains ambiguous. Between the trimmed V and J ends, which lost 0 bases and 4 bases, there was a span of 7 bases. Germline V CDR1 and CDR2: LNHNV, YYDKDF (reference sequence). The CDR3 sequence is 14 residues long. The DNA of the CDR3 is TGTGCCACCAGCAGAGATGCAAGATACAATGAGCAGTTCTTC. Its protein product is CATSRDARYNEQFF.

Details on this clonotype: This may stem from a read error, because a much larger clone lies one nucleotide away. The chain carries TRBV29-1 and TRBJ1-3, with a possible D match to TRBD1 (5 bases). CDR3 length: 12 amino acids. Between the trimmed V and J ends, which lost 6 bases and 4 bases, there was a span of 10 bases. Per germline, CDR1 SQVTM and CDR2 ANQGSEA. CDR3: CSVLTAGNTIYF. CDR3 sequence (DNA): TGCAGCGTCCTGACAGCAGGAAACACCATATATTTT.

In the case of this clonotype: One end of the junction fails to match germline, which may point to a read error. CDR3 nucleotides: TGTGGCAGCAGTCTCACTAATAGCTGGAGGAGCACAGATACGCAGTATTTT. Translating gives CGSSLTNSWRSTDTQYF. The rearrangement joins TRBV28 to TRBJ2-3; D possibly corresponds to TRBD2 (5 bases). The germline V gene has CDR1 MDHEN and CDR2 SYDVKM. CDR3 length: 17 residues.

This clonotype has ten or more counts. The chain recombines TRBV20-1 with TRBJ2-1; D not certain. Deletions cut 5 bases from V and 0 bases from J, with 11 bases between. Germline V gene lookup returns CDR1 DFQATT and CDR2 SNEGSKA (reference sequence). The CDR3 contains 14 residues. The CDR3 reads CSAENPSSYNEQFF. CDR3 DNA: TGCAGTGCTGAGAACCCGAGCTCCTACAATGAGCAGTTCTTC.

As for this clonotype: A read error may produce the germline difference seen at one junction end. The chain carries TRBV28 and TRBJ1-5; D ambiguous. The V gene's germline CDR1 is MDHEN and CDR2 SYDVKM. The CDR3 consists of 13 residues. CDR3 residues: CASSLDRNQPHHF. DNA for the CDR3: TGTGCCAGCTCACTCGACCGCAATCAGCCCCATCATTTT.

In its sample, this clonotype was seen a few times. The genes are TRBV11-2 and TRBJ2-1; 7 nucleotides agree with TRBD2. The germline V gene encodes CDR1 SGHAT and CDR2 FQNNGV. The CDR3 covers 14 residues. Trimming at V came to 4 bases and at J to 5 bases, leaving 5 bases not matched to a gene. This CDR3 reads CASSSFLADNEQFF. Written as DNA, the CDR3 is TGTGCCAGCAGCTCCTTTCTAGCGGACAATGAGCAGTTCTTC.

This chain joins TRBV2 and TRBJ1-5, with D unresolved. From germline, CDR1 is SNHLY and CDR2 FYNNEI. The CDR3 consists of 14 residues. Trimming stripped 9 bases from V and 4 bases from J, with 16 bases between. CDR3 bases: TGTGCCAGGAGGGAAAGCGGACCAAATCAGCCCCAGCATTTT. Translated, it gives CARRESGPNQPQHF.

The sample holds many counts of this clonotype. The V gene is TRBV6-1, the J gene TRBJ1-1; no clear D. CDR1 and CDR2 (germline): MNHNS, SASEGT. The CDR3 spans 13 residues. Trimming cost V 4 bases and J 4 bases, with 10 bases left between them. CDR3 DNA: TGTGCCAGCAGTGTTGGAGGACCCACTGAAGCTTTCTTT. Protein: CASSVGGPTEAFF.

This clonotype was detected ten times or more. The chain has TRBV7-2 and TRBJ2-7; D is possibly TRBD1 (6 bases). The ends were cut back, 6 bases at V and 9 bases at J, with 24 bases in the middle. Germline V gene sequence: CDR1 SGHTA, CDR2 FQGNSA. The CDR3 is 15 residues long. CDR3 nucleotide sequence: TGTGCCAGCAGTCTCGACCAACCGGGACAAGTGGTGCAGTACTTC. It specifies CASSLDQPGQVVQYF.

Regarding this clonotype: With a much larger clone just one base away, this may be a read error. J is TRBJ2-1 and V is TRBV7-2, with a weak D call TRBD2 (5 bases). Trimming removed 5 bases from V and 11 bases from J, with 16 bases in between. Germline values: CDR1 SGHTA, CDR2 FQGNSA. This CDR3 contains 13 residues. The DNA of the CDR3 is TGTGCCAGCAGCATCGGACTTACTAATCAGCAGTTCTTC. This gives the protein CASSIGLTNQQFF. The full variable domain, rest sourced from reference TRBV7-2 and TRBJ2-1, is GAGVSQSPSNKVTEKGKDVELRCDPISGHTALYWYRQSLGQGLEFLIYFQGNSAPDKSGLPSDRFSAERTGGSVSTLTIQRTQQEDSAVYLCASSIGLTNQQFFGPGTRLTVL.

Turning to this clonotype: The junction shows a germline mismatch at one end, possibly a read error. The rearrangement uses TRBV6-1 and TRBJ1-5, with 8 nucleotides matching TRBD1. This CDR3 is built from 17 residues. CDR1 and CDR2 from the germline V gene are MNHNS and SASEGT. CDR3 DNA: TGTGCCATCAGTGAGGACAGGGTGGCTAATAGCAATCAGCACCAGCATTTT. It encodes CAISEDRVANSNQHQHF.

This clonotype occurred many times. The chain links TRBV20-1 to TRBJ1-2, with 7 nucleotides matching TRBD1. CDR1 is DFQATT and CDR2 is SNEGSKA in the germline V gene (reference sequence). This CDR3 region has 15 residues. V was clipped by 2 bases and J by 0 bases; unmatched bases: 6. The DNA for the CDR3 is TGCAGTGCTAGAAAGGGGGCCGGAGCTAACTATGGCTACACCTTC. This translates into CSARKGAGANYGYTF.